This TCR beta chain is drawn from a study of blood T cell repertoires in COVID-19. Assay used: immunoSEQ multiplex PCR; TCRdb lists only in-frame clones, some missing. The table lists about 160,000 clones, roughly 81% of them singletons, with 5% to 6% in the top ten. The CDR3 spans 13 residues. The germline V and J ends were trimmed by 5 bases and 3 bases, with 10 bases remaining between them. Looked up from germline, CDR1 is KGHSH and CDR2 is LQKENI. The chain combines TRBV18 with TRBJ1-1, with D perhaps TRBD1 (6 bases). Sequenced material: peripheral blood. The source of this sequence is a woman aged 50 to 60 with COVID-19, enrolled during active disease. The CDR3 DNA reads as TGTGCCAGCTCATCAAACAGGGACACTGAAGCTTTCTTT. It specifies CASSSNRDTEAFF.